This is a list of T cell receptor beta chains from one sample in a study of cytomegalovirus exposure and HLA in healthy donors. Here immunoSEQ multiplex PCR was the method, and the copy in TCRdb shows in-frame clones only, minus some. The profile shows about 150,000 clones, approximately 80% of them singletons. The source material was PBMCs. All receptors derive from a man between 35 and 55 years old in good health and CMV-seronegative. The CDR3 runs from the conserved cysteine through the conserved F or W. D genes are given only for firm matches. Clone size, where shown, is once, few, many, or a class for clones that have expanded.

size,length,D,J,V,DNA,CDR3
NA,16,NA,TRBJ2-2,TRBV7-7,TGTGCCAGCAGCCACCTAGGGGCGATGAACACCGGGGAGCTGTTTTTT,CASSHLGAMNTGELFF
NA,17,NA,TRBJ2-3,TRBV5-4,TGTGCCAGCAGCTTGGCCGGGCAGGGTAGACGTGGAGATACGCAGTATTTT,CASSLAGQGRRGDTQYF
once,15,TRBD1,TRBJ1-5,TRBV7-2,TGTGCCAGCAGCTTAGGGGACAGTGGGTACCAGCCCCAGCATTTT,CASSLGDSGYQPQHF
NA,16,TRBD2,TRBJ2-1,TRBV9,TGTGCCAGCAGCGTAGCGGGTCTAGCGGCCCTCCATGAGCAGTTCTTC,CASSVAGLAALHEQFF
NA,16,NA,TRBJ1-1,TRBV7-9,TGTGCCAGCGTACCCCCCTGGGACACGGTGAACACTGAAGCTTTCTTT,CASVPPWDTVNTEAFF
NA,17,TRBD1,TRBJ2-3,TRBV2,TGTGCCAGCAGTATAGGGACAGCCTCCGGGAGCACAGATACGCAGTATTTT,CASSIGTASGSTDTQYF
NA,12,NA,TRBJ1-2,TRBV28,TGTGCCAGCATTGGAGAGGCCCTAGGCTACACCTTC,CASIGEALGYTF
NA,15,NA,TRBJ2-1,TRBV15,TGTGTCACCAGCAGAGAACAGCAAGTCTACAATGAGCAGTTCTTC,CVTSREQQVYNEQFF
NA,12,NA,TRBJ2-7,TRBV7-9,TGTGCCAGCAGCTTAGGGGCAGACCTTCAGTACTTC,CASSLGADLQYF
once,19,NA,TRBJ1-3,TRBV15,TGTGCCACCAGCAGAGTTGGGGGTATGGTCGGGGGCTCTGGAAACACCATATATTTT,CATSRVGGMVGGSGNTIYF
NA,19,NA,TRBJ2-3,TRBV11-2,TGTGCCAGCAGCTTAGAAGGCGTGGGGTGGGCGGGCCCAGCAGATACGCAGTATTTT,CASSLEGVGWAGPADTQYF
NA,13,NA,TRBJ1-1,TRBV12-5,TGTGCTAGTGGTTTCGCTCATCGGTCTGAAGCTTTCTTT,CASGFAHRSEAFF
NA,16,NA,TRBJ2-5,TRBV19,TGTGCCAGTAGTTCCTTAGCAGGACGAGGGCAAGAGACCCAGTACTTC,CASSSLAGRGQETQYF
NA,15,NA,TRBJ2-7,TRBV2,TGTGCCAGCAGTGAAGCACCGGGACAGATTGGAACGGAGGGGTTC,CASSEAPGQIGTEGF
few,16,TRBD2,TRBJ2-1,TRBV5-1,TGCGCCAGCAGCTTAGCCGGGACTAGCGTTAGAAATGAGCAGTTCTTC,CASSLAGTSVRNEQFF
NA,16,NA,TRBJ2-3,TRBV13,TGTGCCAGCAGCTTGGCAGGCCTAAATAAACCAGATACGCAGTATTTT,CASSLAGLNKPDTQYF
once,14,NA,TRBJ2-7,TRBV14,TGTGCCAGCAGCCAAGGCGGCCTCGCCTACGAGCAGTACTTC,CASSQGGLAYEQYF
few,16,TRBD1,TRBJ2-3,TRBV11-2,TGTGCCAGCAGCTCGTACGGACAGGTTAGCACAGATACGCAGTATTTT,CASSSYGQVSTDTQYF
NA,15,TRBD1,TRBJ2-3,TRBV6-6,TGTGCCAGCAGTTACTGGGACAGTCGATCGGATACGCAGTATTTT,CASSYWDSRSDTQYF
NA,17,NA,TRBJ1-4,TRBV19,TGTGCCAGTAGCCGTACCGGGACACAGGGAGGGAATGAAAAACTGTTTTTT,CASSRTGTQGGNEKLFF
few,14,NA,TRBJ2-2,TRBV5-1,TGCGCCAGCAGCCCGGGACAAAACACCGGGGAGCTGTTTTTT,CASSPGQNTGELFF
NA,11,NA,TRBJ2-7,TRBV2,TGTGCCAGCCGGACAGAATACGAGCAGTACTTC,CASRTEYEQYF
NA,14,TRBD1,TRBJ2-7,TRBV7-9,TGTGCCAGCAGCCAAACCGGGACAGCTTACGAGCAGTACTTC,CASSQTGTAYEQYF
NA,16,NA,TRBJ2-7,TRBV7-2,TGTGCCAGCAGCTTAGTGTCGGGCCGGGATGGGTACGAGCAGTACTTC,CASSLVSGRDGYEQYF
NA,13,NA,TRBJ2-3,TRBV10-3,TGTGCCATCGCGACAGAACTCACAGATACGCAGTATTTT,CAIATELTDTQYF
once,14,NA,TRBJ2-3,TRBV28,TGTGCCAGCAGTTTAGGTCTAATTACAGATACGCAGTATTTT,CASSLGLITDTQYF
NA,15,TRBD1,TRBJ2-7,TRBV18,TGTGCCAGCTCACCGGGACAGGGGGCCCCCTACGAGCAGTACTTC,CASSPGQGAPYEQYF
NA,15,NA,TRBJ2-3,TRBV5-1,TGCGCCAGCAGCCCGGAGCTATATAGCACAGATACGCAGTATTTT,CASSPELYSTDTQYF
NA,11,NA,TRBJ1-3,TRBV30,TGTGCCTGGAGTCGGGGGAACACCATATATTTT,CAWSRGNTIYF
NA,16,NA,TRBJ2-1,TRBV30,TGTGCCTGGAGTGTGACACGGGAGAGGTCCTACAATGAGCAGTTCTTC,CAWSVTRERSYNEQFF
once,16,TRBD2,TRBJ2-2,TRBV7-2,TGTGCCAGCAGCCCGGGGACTAGCGGGGGCGTCGGGGAGCTGTTTTTT,CASSPGTSGGVGELFF
few,16,TRBD1,TRBJ1-5,TRBV2,TGTGCCAGCAGTGGAGCCCAGGGACAGAAGTATCAGCCCCAGCATTTT,CASSGAQGQKYQPQHF
NA,14,NA,TRBJ1-2,TRBV2,TGTGCCAGCAGTGAGTTCGGAGCTAACTATGGCTACACCTTC,CASSEFGANYGYTF
NA,16,TRBD1,TRBJ2-3,TRBV5-4,TGTGCCAGCAGCTTTGGGACAGCGAAACGCACAGATACGCAGTATTTT,CASSFGTAKRTDTQYF
NA,14,NA,TRBJ2-5,TRBV4-2,TGTGCCAGCAGCCAAGAAGGGGACCAAGAGACCCAGTACTTC,CASSQEGDQETQYF